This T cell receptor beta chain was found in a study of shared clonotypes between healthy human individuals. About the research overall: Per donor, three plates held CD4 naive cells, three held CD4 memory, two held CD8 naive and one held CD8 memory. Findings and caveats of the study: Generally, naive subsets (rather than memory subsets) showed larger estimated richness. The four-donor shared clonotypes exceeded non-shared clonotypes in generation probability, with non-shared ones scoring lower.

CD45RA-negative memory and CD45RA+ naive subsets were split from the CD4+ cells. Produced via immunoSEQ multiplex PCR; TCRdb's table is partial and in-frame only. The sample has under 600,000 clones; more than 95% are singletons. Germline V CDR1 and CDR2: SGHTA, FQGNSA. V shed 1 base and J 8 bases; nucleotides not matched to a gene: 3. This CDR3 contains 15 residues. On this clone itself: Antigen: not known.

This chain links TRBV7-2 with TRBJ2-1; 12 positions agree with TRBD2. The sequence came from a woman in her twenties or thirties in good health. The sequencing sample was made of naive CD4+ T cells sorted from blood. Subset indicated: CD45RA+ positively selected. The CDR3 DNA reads TGTGCCAGCAGCTTAGTACTAGCGGGAGGTTATGAGCAGTTCTTC. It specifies CASSLVLAGGYEQFF.